This is a list of T cell receptor beta chains from one sample in a study of CD8+CD57+ T cells in acquired aplastic anemia. A single record per CDR3 protein comes from TCRdb applying MiXCR to the reads. The data show some 140,000 distinct CDR3 sequences, about 48% seen once. Material: sorted CD4+, CD8+, or CD8+CD57+ T cells (not recorded which) from PBMCs. These receptors originate from a human donor with aplastic anemia. Both conserved end residues are part of each CDR3. D genes are given only for firm matches. The size of a clone is reported for some rows only, either as once, few or many, or as a class for expanded clones.

D	V	J	size	CDR3	DNA
TRBD2	TRBV10-3	TRBJ2-1	-	CAIWGSGYNEQFF	TGTGCCATCTGGGGTAGCGGGTACAATGAGCAGTTCTTC
TRBD2	TRBV6-1	TRBJ2-1	-	CASSRTSGGAGDEQFF	TGTGCCAGCAGTCGGACTAGCGGGGGGGCGGGCGATGAGCAGTTCTTC
-	TRBV4-2	TRBJ2-7	-	CASSHLNYEQYF	TGTGCCAGCAGCCATCTAAACTACGAGCAGTACTTC
-	TRBV10-3	TRBJ2-3	-	CAISDRVADTQYF	TGTGCCATCAGTGACCGGGTGGCAGATACGCAGTATTTT
-	TRBV4-3	TRBJ1-4	-	CASSQEKAGGEDEKLFF	TGCGCCAGCAGCCAAGAAAAGGCCGGAGGGGAGGATGAAAAACTGTTTTTT
-	TRBV27	TRBJ2-7	many	CASSLSVGRSSYEQYF	TGTGCCAGCAGTTTATCTGTGGGGAGGAGCTCCTACGAGCAGTACTTC
-	TRBV14	TRBJ2-7	-	CASSPGYIGYEQYF	TGTGCCAGCAGCCCCGGGTACATCGGGTACGAGCAGTACTTC
-	TRBV2	TRBJ1-1	-	CASSGELLEAFF	TGTGCCAGCAGTGGTGAGTTACTTGAAGCTTTCTTT
TRBD2	TRBV20-1	TRBJ2-3	many	CSARDRGGTDTQYF	TGCAGTGCTAGAGATCGGGGGGGCACAGATACGCAGTATTTT
TRBD2	TRBV7-8	TRBJ2-5	-	CASSLRWLAGGQETQYF	TGTGCCAGCAGCTTACGGTGGCTAGCGGGGGGGCAAGAGACCCAGTACTTC
TRBD2	TRBV20-1	TRBJ2-7	-	CSARGRGLAYEQYF	TGCAGTGCTAGGGGTCGGGGACTAGCCTACGAGCAGTACTTC
-	TRBV5-4	TRBJ2-6	-	CASRAGANVLTF	TGTGCCAGCAGGGCTGGGGCCAACGTCCTGACTTTC
TRBD1	TRBV25-1	TRBJ1-4	-	CASRPQGSGNEKLFF	TGTGCCAGCAGACCACAGGGGTCGGGTAATGAAAAACTGTTTTTT
TRBD1	TRBV9	TRBJ1-1	-	CASSALLQGLQAEAFF	TGTGCCAGCAGCGCGCTCTTACAGGGGCTACAAGCTGAAGCTTTCTTT
TRBD1	TRBV5-1	TRBJ2-7	many	CASSPGTVLYEQYF	TGCGCCAGCAGCCCAGGGACAGTACTCTACGAGCAGTACTTC
-	TRBV5-6	TRBJ2-7	many	CASSLTGLDEQYF	TGTGCCAGCAGCTTGACAGGTTTGGACGAGCAGTACTTC
-	TRBV7-6	TRBJ2-3	-	CASSLSSNTDTQYF	TGTGCCAGCAGCTTATCCAGTAACACAGATACGCAGTATTTT
TRBD1	TRBV19	TRBJ2-1	many	CASTSLQGASYNEQFF	TGTGCCAGTACCTCACTACAGGGGGCGTCCTACAATGAGCAGTTCTTC
-	TRBV7-9	TRBJ2-2	many	CASSAWTAPNTGELFF	TGTGCCAGCAGCGCATGGACGGCTCCGAACACCGGGGAGCTGTTTTTT
-	TRBV9	TRBJ1-1	-	CASSVALGGGAEAFF	TGTGCCAGCAGCGTAGCTCTGGGAGGTGGGGCTGAAGCTTTCTTT
TRBD1	TRBV5-6	TRBJ1-6	few	CASSSGTGLPLHF	TGTGCCAGCAGCTCCGGGACAGGGCTACCCCTCCACTTT
-	TRBV9	TRBJ2-6	-	CASSVRRSGANVLTF	TGTGCCAGCAGCGTCAGAAGGTCTGGGGCCAACGTCCTGACTTTC
TRBD2	TRBV10-2	TRBJ2-1	-	CASSPGTTSYNEQFF	TGCGCCAGCAGCCCCGGGACTACCTCCTACAATGAGCAGTTCTTC
-	TRBV5-6	TRBJ1-6	many	CASSSTAYSPLHF	TGTGCCAGCAGCTCGACAGCTTATTCACCCCTCCACTTT
-	TRBV24-1	TRBJ1-5	-	CASSLGLVMGQPQHF	TGTGCCAGCAGCTTAGGTCTGGTGATGGGGCAGCCCCAGCATTTT
-	TRBV10-3	TRBJ2-5	-	CAIRARETQYF	TGTGCCATCAGAGCGCGAGAGACCCAGTACTTC